The source of this T cell receptor beta chain is a study of metastatic and nonmetastatic thyroid tumors. Looking at the study overall: Peripheral blood and tumor or nodule samples from malignant and benign thyroid patients were compared.

Study-wide points: Reports indicated that malignant thyroid tumors showed significantly higher TCR beta diversity than benign nodules did, in blood and tumor.

Remarks on this clone: Its antigen remains unknown.

TCRdb re-called the PCR reads with MiXCR. The table shows some 22,000 clones, with over 9.5% occurring only once. Thyroid surgery was performed in patients who had received no treatment beforehand. This CDR3 has 14 residues. The ends were cut back, 6 bases at V and 3 bases at J, with 14 bases in the middle. The germline gives CDR1 MNHNS, CDR2 SASEGT. Sequencing used blood. This clonotype was obtained from a female donor with papillary thyroid cancer or a benign thyroid nodule (not recorded which). Some clones in this sample may be carry-over from other donors' samples. The chain joins TRBV6-1 to TRBJ1-1; a weak D match, TRBD1 (6 bases). The CDR3 reads CASSKNREYTEAFF. The CDR3 DNA sequence: TGTGCCAGCAGCAAAAACAGGGAGTACACTGAAGCTTTCTTT.